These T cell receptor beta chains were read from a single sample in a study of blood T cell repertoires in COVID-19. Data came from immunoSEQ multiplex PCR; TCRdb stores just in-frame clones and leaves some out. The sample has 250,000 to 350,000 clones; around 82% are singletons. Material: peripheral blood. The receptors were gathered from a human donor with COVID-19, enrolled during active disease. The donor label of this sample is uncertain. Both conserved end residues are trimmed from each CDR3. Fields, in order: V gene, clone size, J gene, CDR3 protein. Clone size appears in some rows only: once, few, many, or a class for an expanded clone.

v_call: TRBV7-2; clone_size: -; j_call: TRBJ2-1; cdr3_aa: ASSLEGLAGPNEQF
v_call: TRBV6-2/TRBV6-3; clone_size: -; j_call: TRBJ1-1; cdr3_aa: ASSYQNEAF
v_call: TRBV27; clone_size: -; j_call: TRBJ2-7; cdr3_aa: ASSLGTGGPYEQY
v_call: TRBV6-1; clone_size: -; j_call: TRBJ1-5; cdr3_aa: ASSEWAPQH
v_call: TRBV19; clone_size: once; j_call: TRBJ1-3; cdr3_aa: ATSDRATGNTIY
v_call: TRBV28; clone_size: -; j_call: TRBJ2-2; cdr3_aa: ASIRDWTNTGELF
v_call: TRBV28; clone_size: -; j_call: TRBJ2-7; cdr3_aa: ASTLGLAATYEQY
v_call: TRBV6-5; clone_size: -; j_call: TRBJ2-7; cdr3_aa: ATKEGLPHPYEQY
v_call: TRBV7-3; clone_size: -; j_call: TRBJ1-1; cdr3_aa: ASSGTGGTEAF
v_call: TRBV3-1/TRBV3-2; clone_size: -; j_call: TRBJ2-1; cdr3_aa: ASSQPGLAAYNEQF
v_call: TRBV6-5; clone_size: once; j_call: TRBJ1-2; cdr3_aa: ASRGGYGYT
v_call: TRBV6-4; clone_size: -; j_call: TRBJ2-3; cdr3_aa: ASSDSRTSGTDTQY
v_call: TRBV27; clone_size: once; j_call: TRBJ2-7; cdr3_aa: ASSLRSPLGLAGISYEQY
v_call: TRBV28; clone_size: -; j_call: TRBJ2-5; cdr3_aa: ASSRTGVRETQY
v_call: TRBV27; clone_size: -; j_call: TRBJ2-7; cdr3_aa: ASSSNRQGHEQY
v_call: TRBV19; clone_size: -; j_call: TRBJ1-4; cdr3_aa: ASSISREKLF
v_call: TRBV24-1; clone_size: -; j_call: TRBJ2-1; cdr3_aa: ATLGGDEQF
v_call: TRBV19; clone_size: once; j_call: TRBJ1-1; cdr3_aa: ASNRGPDTEAF
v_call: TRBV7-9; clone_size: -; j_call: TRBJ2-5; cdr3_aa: ASSLGSWETQY
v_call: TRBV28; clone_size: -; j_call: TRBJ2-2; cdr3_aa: ASSRTGGGSGELF
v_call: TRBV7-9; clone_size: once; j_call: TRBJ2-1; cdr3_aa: ASSLVGTSGSGGGNEQF
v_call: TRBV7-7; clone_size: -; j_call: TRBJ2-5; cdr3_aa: ASSSSPGGGEETQY
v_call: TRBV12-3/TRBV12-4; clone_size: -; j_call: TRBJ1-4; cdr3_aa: ASSYQEKLF
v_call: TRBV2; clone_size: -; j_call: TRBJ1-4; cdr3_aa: ASSESRSTNEKLF
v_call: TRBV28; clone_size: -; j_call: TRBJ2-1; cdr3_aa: ASLSAGAYNEQF
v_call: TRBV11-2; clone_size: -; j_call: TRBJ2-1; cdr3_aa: ASSLERGYNEQF
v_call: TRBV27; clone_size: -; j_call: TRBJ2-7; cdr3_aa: ASSYGLAKYEQY
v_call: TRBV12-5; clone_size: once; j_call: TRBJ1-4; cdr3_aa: ASESPERGQNEKLF
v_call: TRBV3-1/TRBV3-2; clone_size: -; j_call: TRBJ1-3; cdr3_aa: ASSQDLRGGLGNTIY
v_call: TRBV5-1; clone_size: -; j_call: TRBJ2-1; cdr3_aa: ASSSETSGGEQF
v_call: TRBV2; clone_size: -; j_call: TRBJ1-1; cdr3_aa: ASSVGENTEAF